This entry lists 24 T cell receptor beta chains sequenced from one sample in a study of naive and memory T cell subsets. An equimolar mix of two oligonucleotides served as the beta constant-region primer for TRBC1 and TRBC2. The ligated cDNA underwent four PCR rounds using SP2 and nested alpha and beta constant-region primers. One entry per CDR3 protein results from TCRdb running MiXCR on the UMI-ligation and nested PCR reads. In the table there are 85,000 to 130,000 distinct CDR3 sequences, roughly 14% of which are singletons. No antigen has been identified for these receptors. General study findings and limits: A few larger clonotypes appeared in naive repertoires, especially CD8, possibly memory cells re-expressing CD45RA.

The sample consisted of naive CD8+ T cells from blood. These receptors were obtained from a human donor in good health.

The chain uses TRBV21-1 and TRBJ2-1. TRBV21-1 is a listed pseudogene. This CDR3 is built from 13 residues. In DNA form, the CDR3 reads TGTGCCAGCAGCATTGTTAGAGACAATGAGCAGTTCTTC. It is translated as CASSIVRDNEQFF.

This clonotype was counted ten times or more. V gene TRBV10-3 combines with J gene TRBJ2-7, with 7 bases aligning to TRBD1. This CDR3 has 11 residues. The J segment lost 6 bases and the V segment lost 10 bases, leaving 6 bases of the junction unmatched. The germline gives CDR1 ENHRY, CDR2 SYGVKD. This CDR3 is CATRGGGEQYF. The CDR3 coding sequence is TGTGCCACCCGAGGGGGCGGCGAGCAGTACTTC.

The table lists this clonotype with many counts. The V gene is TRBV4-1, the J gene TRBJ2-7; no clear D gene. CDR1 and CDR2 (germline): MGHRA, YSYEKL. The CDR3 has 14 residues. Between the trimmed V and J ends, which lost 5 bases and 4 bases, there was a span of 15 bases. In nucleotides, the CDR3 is TGCGCCAGCAGCTATAACCACGGCCCGTACGAGCAGTACTTC. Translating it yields CASSYNHGPYEQYF.

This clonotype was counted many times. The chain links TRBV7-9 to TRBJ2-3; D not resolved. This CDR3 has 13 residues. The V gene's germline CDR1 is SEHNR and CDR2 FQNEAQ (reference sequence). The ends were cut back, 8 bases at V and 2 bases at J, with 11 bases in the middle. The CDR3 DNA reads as TGTGCCAGCCGCAAAGGCACCACAGATACGCAGTATTTT. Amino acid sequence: CASRKGTTDTQYF.

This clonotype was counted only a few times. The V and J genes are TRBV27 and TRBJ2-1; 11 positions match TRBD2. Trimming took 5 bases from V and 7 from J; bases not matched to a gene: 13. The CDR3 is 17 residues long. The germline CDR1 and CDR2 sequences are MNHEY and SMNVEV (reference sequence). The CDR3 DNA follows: TGTGCCAGCAGTACCCTCGGGGGTAGCGGGAGGGCTAATGAGCAGTTCTTC. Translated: CASSTLGGSGRANEQFF.

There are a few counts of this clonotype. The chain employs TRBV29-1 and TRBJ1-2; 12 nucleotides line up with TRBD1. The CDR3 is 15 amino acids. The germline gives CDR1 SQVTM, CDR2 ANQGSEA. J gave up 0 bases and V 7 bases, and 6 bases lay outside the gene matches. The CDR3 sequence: CSAAGTGGANYGYTF. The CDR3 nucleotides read TGCAGCGCCGCCGGGACAGGGGGCGCTAACTATGGCTACACCTTC. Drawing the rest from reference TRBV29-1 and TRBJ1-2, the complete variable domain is SAVISQKPSRDICQRGTSLTIQCQVDSQVTMMFWYRQQPGQSLTLIATANQGSEATYESGFVIDKFPISRPNLTFSTLTVSNMSPEDSSIYLCSAAGTGGANYGYTFGSGTRLTVV.

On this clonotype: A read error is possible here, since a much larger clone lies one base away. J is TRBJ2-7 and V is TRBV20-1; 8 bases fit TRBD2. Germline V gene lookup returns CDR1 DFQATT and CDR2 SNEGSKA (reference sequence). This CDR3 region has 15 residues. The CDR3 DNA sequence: TGCAGTGCTAGAGAAGCGGGAGCGATCTCCTACGAGCAGTGCTTC. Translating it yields CSAREAGAISYEQCF.

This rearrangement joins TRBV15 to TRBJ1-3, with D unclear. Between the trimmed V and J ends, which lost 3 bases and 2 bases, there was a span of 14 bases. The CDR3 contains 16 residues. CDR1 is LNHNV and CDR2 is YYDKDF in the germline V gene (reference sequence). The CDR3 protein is CATSRSARSAGNTIYF. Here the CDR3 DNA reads TGTGCCACCAGCAGGTCGGCCAGGAGTGCTGGAAACACCATATATTTT.

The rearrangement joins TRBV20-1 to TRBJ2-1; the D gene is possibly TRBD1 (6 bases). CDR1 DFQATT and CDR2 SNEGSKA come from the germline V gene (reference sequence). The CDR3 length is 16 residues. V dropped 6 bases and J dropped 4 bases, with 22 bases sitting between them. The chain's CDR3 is CSAETYRASPYNEQFF. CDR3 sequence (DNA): TGCAGTGCCGAAACCTACAGGGCTAGCCCTTACAATGAGCAGTTCTTC.

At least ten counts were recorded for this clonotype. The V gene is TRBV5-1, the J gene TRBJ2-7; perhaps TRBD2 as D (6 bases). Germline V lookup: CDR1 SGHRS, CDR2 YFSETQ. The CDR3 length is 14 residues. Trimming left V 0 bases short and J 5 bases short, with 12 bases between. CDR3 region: CASSLGWGVHEQYF. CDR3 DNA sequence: TGCGCCAGCAGCTTGGGTTGGGGGGTCCACGAGCAGTACTTC.

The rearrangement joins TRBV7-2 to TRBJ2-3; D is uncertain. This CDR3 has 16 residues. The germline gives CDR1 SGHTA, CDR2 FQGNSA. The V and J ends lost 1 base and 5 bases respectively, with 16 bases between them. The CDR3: CASSLGEAPPVDTQYF. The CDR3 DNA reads TGTGCCAGCAGCTTAGGCGAGGCCCCCCCGGTAGATACGCAGTATTTT.

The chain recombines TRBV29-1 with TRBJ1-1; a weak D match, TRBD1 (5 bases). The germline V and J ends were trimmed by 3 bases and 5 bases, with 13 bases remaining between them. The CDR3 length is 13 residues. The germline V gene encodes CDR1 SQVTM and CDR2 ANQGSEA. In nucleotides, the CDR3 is TGCAGCGTTGAGGAGGGGAGGGGAACTGAAGCTTTCTTT. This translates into CSVEEGRGTEAFF.

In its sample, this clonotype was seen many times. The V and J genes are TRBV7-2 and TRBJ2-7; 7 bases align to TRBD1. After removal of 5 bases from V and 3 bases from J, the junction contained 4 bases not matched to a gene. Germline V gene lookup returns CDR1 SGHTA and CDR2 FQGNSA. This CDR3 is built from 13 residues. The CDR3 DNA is TGTGCCAGCAGCCCTTGGACAGGCTACGAGCAGTACTTC. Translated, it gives CASSPWTGYEQYF.

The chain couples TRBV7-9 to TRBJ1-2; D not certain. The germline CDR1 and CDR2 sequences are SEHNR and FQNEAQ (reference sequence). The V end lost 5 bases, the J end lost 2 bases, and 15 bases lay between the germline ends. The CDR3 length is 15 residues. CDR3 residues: CASSPELFTNYGYTF. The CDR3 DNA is TGTGCCAGCAGCCCCGAACTGTTCACCAACTATGGCTACACCTTC.

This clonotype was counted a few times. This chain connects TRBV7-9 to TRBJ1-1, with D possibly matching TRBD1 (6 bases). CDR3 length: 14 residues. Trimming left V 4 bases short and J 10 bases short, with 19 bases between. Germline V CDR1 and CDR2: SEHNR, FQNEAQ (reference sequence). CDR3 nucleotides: TGTGCCAGCAGCTCGACGACAGTCGGAGGGGGAGCTTTCTTT. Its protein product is CASSSTTVGGGAFF.

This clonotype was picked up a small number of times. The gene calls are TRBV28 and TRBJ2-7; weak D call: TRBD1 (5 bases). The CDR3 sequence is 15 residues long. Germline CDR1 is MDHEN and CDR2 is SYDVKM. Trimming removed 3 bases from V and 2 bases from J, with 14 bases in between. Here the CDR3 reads CASSFLAGNPYEQYF. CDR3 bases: TGTGCCAGCAGTTTTCTGGCAGGGAACCCCTACGAGCAGTACTTC.

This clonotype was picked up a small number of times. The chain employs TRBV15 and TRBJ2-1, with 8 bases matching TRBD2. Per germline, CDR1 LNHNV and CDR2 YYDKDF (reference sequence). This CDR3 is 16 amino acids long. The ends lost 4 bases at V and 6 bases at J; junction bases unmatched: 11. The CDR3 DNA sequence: TGTGCCACCAGCATACAGAGCGGGGGCCATTTCAATGAGCAGTTCTTC. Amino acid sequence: CATSIQSGGHFNEQFF.

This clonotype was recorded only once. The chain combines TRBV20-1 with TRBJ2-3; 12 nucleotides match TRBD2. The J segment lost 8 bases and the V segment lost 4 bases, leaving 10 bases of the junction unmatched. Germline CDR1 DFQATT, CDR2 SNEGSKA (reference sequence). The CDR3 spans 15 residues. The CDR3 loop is CSANLLAGGFGTQYF. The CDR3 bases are TGCAGTGCTAACCTCCTAGCGGGGGGGTTCGGTACGCAGTATTTT.

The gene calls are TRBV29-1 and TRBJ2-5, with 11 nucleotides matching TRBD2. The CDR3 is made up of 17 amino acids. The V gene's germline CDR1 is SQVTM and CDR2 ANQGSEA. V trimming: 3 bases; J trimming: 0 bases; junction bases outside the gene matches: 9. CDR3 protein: CSVEVLAGGKYQETQYF. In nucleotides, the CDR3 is TGCAGCGTTGAGGTCCTAGCGGGGGGCAAGTACCAAGAGACCCAGTACTTC.

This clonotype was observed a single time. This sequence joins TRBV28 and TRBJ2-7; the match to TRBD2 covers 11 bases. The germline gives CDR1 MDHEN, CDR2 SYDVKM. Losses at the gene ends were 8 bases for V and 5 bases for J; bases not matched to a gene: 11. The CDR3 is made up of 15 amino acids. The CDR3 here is CASGSYSGGGHEQYF. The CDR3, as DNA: TGTGCCAGCGGTTCATATAGCGGGGGGGGCCACGAGCAGTACTTC.

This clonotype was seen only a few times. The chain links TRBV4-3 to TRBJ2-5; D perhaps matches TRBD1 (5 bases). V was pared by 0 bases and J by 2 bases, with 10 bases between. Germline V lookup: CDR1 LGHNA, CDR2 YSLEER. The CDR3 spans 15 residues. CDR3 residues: CASSQETVIQETQYF. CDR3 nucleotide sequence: TGCGCCAGCAGCCAAGAGACAGTTATACAAGAGACCCAGTACTTC.

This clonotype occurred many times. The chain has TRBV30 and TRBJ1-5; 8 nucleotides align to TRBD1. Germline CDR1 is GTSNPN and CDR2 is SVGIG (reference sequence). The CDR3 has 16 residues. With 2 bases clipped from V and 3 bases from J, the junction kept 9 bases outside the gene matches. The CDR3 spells CAWSSGGQGLNQPQHF. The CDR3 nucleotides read TGTGCCTGGAGTTCCGGTGGACAGGGCCTCAATCAGCCCCAGCATTTT.

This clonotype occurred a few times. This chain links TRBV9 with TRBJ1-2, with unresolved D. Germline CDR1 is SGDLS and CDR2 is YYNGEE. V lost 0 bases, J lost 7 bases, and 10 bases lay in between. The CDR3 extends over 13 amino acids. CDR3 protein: CASSVEGMSGYTF. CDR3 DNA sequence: TGTGCCAGCAGCGTAGAGGGTATGAGTGGCTACACCTTC.

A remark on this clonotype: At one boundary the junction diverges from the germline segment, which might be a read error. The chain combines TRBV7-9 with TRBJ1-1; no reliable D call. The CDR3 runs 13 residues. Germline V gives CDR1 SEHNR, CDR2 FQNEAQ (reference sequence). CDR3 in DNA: TGTGTCAGCAGCTTAAACCTGAACACTGAAGCTTTCTTT. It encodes CVSSLNLNTEAFF.